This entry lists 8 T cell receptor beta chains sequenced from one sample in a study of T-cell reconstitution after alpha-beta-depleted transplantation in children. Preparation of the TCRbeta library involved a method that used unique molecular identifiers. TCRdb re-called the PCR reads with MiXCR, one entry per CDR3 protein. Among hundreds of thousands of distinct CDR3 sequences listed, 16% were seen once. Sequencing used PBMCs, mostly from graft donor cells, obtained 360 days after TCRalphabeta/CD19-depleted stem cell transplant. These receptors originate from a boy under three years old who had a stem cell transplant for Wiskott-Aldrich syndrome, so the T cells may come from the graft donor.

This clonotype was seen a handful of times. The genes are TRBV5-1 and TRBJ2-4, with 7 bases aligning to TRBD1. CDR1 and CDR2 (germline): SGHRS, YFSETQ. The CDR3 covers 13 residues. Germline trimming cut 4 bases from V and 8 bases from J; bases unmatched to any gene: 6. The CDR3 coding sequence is TGCGCCAGCAGCCAGAGGACAGGCCACATTCAGTACTTC. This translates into CASSQRTGHIQYF.

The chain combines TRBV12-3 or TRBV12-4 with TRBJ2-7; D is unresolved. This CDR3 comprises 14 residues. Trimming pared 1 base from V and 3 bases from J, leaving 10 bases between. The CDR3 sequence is CASSLGGSDYEQYF. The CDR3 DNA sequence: TGTGCCAGCAGTTTAGGCGGTTCCGACTACGAGCAGTACTTC.

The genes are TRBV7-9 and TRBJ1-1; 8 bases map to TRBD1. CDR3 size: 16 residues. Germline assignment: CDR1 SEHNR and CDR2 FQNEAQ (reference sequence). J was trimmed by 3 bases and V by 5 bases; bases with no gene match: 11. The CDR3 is CASSPALRTGYTEAFF. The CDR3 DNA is TGTGCCAGCAGCCCCGCCCTCCGGACAGGGTACACTGAAGCTTTCTTT.

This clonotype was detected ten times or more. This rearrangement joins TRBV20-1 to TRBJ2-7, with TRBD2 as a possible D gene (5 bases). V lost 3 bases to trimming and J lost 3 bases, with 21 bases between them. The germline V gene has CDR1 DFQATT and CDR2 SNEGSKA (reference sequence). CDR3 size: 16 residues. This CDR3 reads CSASEYRPGKFYEQYF. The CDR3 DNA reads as TGCAGTGCTAGCGAGTATAGACCGGGAAAATTCTACGAGCAGTACTTC.

The CDR3 DNA reads TGTGCCAGCAGCTTAATGGACAGGTATAGGGAGACCCAGTACTTC. This gives the protein CASSLMDRYRETQYF. The rearrangement links TRBV7-8 to TRBJ2-5; 7 nucleotides match TRBD1. The CDR3 contains 15 residues. The ends lost 2 bases at V and 5 bases at J; junction bases unmatched: 8. Germline CDR1 SGHVS, CDR2 FQNEAQ. Based on the CDR3 plus reference TRBV7-8 and TRBJ2-5, the full variable domain is GAGVSQSPRYKVAKRGQDVALRCDPISGHVSLFWYQQALGQGPEFLTYFQNEAQLDKSGLPSDRFFAERPEGSVSTLKIQRTQQEDSAVYLCASSLMDRYRETQYFGPGTRLLVL.

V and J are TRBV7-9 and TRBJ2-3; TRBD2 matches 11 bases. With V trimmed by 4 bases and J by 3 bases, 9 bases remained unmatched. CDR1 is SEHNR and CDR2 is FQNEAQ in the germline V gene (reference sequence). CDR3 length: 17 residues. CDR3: CASSSLSGGASTDTQYF. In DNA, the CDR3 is TGTGCCAGCAGCTCCCTTAGCGGGGGGGCCTCGACAGATACGCAGTATTTT.

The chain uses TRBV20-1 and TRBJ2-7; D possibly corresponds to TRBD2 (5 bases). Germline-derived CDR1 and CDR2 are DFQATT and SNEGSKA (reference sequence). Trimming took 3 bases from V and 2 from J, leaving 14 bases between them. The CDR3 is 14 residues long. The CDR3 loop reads CSASGVGSAYEQYF. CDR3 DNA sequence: TGCAGTGCTAGTGGGGTTGGTAGCGCCTACGAGCAGTACTTC.

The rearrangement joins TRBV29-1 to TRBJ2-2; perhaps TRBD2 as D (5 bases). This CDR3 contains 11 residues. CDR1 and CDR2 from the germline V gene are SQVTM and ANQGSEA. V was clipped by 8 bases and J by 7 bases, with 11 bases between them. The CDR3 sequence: CSIRTYGELFF. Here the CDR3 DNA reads TGCAGCATCAGGACTTACGGGGAGCTGTTTTTT.